These T cell receptor beta chains were read from a single sample in a study of a mutant IDH1 vaccine in newly diagnosed glioma. For these receptors, no antigen is known. Profiled with immunoSEQ multiplex PCR; TCRdb holds only in-frame clones, not every one. The repertoire has around 94,000 clones, approximately 89% of them found once; the top ten carry 0.77%. The specimen was PBMCs, collected from a glioma patient whose treatment included an IDH1 peptide vaccine. The receptors were sampled from a woman aged 45-65 years with glioma. CDR3s include the opening cysteine and the closing phenylalanine or tryptophan.

V,CDR3
TRBV7-9,CADGSPGELFF
TRBV4-1,CASSRVGAKNYGYTF
TRBV29-1,CSVGRQGGTSSYEQYF
TRBV6-1,CATQGATDTQYF
TRBV11-2,CASSQIGRPSPEQYF
TRBV14,CASSPNPGQGKQETQYF
TRBV2,CASSRDNYEQYF
TRBV29-1,CSVAATGYEQYF
TRBV28,CASRGGRGHEQYF
TRBV5-1,CASSSDHNEQFF
TRBV6-1,CAISEFPQGAGQPQHF
TRBV6-1,CASSDALAGPNEQYF
TRBV7-3,CASSLMGGYNEQFF
TRBV28,CASSWGNRGITYEQYF
TRBV5-6,CASRSGSYNEQFF
TRBV2,CASNVEQGGEKLFF
TRBV27,CASRRDHNEKLFF
TRBV4-2,CASSQAGNTGELFF
TRBV21-1,CASSKWTSRAVTDTQYF
TRBV30,CATVLTGRTETEAFF
TRBV21-1,CASSEPGTGLSPGELFF
TRBV7-2,CASSLNRNEQYF
TRBV6-5,CASSHGGASGTGYF
TRBV19,CATTSGRWVNEQFF
TRBV19,CASSTVNQPQHF
TRBV28,CASSLAGEAFF
TRBV11-2,CASSLSPPIAFF
TRBV2,CASSALGQGAEAFF
TRBV5-1,CASSLVEMGYGYTF
TRBV6-5,CASSGRDRVLNEQYF
TRBV7-6,CASSLRQDTEAFF
TRBV9,CASSVGGIDSTNEKLFF